The entry below describes one T cell receptor beta chain. The data were obtained in a study of blood T cell repertoires in COVID-19. Study as a whole: Nucleic acid was either cDNA or gDNA, and it came from T cells, B-cell-depleted T cells, or PBMCs.

Germline V gene lookup returns CDR1 SGHDN and CDR2 FVKESK. Between the trimmed V and J ends, which lost 0 bases and 8 bases, there was a span of 14 bases. The CDR3 is 16 residues long. Recruitment covered about 25 US areas and drew participants whose ages spanned about 18 to 90 years. The study assigned cohorts using participant-reported clinical history. Under the authors' procedure: Nucleated cell number was recorded as an estimate derived from reference gene primer amplification. Assay used: immunoSEQ multiplex PCR; TCRdb lists only in-frame clones, some missing. V and J calls and clone size are copied from that table; D and trimming were computed from the DNA. Altogether around 280,000 clones are present, nearly 90% being singletons, with the ten largest covering about 1.7%.

The receptor was derived from a woman aged 18-29 years with acute COVID-19. This rearrangement joins TRBV14 to TRBJ1-6; maybe TRBD1 (6 bases). The sequenced sample was PBMCs or T cells enriched from blood (not recorded which). The CDR3 DNA is TGTGCCAGCAGCCAAGATCGTTGGGGGCTGGATTCACCCCTCCACTTT. Translating it yields CASSQDRWGLDSPLHF.